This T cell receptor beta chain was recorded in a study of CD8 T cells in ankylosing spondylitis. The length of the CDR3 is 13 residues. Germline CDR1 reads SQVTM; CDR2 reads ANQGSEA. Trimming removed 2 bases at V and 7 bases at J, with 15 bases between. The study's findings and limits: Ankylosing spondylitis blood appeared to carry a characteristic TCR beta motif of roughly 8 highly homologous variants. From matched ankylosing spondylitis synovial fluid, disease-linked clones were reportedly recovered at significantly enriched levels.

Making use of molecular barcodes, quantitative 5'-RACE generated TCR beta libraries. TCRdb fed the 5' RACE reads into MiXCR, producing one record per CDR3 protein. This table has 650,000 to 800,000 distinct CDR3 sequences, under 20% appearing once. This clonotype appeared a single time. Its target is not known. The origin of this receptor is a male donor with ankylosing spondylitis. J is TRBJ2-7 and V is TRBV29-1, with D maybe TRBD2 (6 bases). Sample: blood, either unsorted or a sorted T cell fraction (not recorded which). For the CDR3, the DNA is TGCAGCGTTGAAAGCGCACCGGCGGGGGAGCAGTACTTC. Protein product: CSVESAPAGEQYF.